The entry that follows covers one T cell receptor (beta chain) sequence. The sample belongs to a study of cytomegalovirus exposure and HLA in healthy donors. Germline V gene lookup returns CDR1 MDHEN and CDR2 SYDVKM. The CDR3 is 12 amino acids. Deletions cut 3 bases from V and 2 bases from J, with 5 bases between. A multiplex PCR was run with 60 Vbeta primers and 13 Jbeta primers. TCRdb keeps only in-frame clones here, not all; method: immunoSEQ multiplex PCR. The sample comprises 180,000 or so clones, approximately 82% of which are singletons, and about 7.6% rests with the top ten. The V gene is TRBV28, the J gene TRBJ2-7; the D is unclear. Sequenced material: PBMCs. The sequence derives from a woman aged 35 to 49 in good health and CMV-seropositive. DNA of the CDR3: TGTGCCAGCAGTTTTAAGCCCTACGAGCAGTACTTC. Its translation is CASSFKPYEQYF.